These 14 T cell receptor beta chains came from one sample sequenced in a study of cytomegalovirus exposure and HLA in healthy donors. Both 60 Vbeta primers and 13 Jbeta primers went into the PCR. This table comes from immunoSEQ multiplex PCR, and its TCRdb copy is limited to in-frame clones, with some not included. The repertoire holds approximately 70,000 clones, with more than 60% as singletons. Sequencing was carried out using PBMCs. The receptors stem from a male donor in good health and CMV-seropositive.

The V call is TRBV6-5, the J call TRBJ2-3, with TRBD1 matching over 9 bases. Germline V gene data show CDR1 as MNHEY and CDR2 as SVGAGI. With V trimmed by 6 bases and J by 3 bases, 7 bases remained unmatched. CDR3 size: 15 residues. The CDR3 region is CASSSGQGVTDTQYF. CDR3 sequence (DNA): TGTGCCAGCAGCTCGGGACAGGGAGTTACAGATACGCAGTATTTT.

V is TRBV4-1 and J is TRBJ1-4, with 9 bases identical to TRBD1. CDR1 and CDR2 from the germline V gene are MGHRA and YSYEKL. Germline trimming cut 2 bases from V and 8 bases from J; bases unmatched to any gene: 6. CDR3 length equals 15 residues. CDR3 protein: CASSQPGQGVEKLFF. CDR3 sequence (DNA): TGCGCCAGCAGCCAACCGGGACAGGGTGTGGAAAAACTGTTTTTT.

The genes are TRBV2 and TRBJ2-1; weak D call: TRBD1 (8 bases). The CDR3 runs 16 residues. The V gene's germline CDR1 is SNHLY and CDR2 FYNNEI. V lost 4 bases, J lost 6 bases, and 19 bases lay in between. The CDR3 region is CASSGQGARGINEQFF. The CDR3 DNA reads TGTGCCAGCAGTGGGCAGGGGGCGCGGGGGATCAATGAGCAGTTCTTC.

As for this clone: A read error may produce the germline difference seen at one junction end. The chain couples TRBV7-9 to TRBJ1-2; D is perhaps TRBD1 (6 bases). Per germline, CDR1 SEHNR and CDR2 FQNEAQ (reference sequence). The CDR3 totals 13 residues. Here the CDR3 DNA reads TGTTCCAGCAGCTTACGGGGGGCGAGAGGCTACACCTTC. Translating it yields CSSSLRGARGYTF.

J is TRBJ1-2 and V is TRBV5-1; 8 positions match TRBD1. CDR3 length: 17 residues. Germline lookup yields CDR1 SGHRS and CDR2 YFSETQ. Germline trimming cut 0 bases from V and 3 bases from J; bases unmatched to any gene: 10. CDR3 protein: CASSLGQGMDSDYGYTF. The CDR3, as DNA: TGCGCCAGCAGCTTGGGACAGGGGATGGACTCGGACTATGGCTACACCTTC.

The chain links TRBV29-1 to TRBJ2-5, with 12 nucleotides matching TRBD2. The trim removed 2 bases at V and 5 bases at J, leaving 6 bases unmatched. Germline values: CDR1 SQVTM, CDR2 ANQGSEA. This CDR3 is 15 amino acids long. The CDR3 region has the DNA TGCAGCGTTGAATCTGGCCTAGCGGGGGGGGAGACCCAGTACTTC. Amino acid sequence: CSVESGLAGGETQYF. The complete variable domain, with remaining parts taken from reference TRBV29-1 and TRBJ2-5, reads SAVISQKPSRDICQRGTSLTIQCQVDSQVTMMFWYRQQPGQSLTLIATANQGSEATYESGFVIDKFPISRPNLTFSTLTVSNMSPEDSSIYLCSVESGLAGGETQYFGPGTRLLVL.

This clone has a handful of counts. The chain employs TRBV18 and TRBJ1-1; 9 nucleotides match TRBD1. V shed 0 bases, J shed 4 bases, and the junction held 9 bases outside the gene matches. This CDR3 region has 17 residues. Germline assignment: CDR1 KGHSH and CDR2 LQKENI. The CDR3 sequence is CASSPPNLGQGGTEAFF. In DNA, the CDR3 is TGTGCCAGCTCACCACCCAACTTGGGACAGGGAGGCACTGAAGCTTTCTTT.

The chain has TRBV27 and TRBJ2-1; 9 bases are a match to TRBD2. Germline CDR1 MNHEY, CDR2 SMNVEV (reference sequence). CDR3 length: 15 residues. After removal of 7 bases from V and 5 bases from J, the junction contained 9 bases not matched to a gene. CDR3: CASKFGGLAHNEQFF. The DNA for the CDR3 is TGTGCCAGCAAGTTCGGGGGACTAGCCCACAATGAGCAGTTCTTC.

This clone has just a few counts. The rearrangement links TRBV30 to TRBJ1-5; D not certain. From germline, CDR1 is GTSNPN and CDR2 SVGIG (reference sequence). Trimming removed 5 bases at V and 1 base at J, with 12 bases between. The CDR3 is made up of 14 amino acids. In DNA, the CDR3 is TGTGCCTGGGGTGCCTTTTCCAGCAATCAGCCCCAGCATTTT. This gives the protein CAWGAFSSNQPQHF.

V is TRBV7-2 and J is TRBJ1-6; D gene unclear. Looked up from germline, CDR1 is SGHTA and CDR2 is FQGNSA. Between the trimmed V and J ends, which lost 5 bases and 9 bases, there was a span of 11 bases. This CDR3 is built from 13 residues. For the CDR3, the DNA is TGTGCCAGCAGCCGGGAATTTGGTTCACCCCTCCACTTT. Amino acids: CASSREFGSPLHF.

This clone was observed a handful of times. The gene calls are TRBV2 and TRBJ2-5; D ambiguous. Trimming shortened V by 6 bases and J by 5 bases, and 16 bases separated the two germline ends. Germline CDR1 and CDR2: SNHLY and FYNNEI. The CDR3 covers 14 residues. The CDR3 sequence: CASSPPVPSETQYF. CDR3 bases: TGTGCCAGCAGCCCCCCGGTTCCCTCCGAGACCCAGTACTTC.

CDR3 DNA: TGTGCCAGTAGTAACAGGCTTAGAGAGACCCAGTACTTC. Translated: CASSNRLRETQYF. The V call is TRBV19, the J call TRBJ2-5, with a possible D match to TRBD1 (5 bases). Trimming left V 4 bases short and J 4 bases short, with 10 bases between. This CDR3 is built from 13 residues. Germline V gene sequence: CDR1 LNHDA, CDR2 SQIVND (reference sequence).

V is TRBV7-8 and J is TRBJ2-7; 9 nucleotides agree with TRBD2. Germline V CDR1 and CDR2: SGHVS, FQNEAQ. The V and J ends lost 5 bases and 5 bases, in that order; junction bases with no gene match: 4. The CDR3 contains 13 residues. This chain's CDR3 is CASSRGGAHEQYF. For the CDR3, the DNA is TGTGCCAGCAGCCGCGGGGGGGCCCACGAGCAGTACTTC.

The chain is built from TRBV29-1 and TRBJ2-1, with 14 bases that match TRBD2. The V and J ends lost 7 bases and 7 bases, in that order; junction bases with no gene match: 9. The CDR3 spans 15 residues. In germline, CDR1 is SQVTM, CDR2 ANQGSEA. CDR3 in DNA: TGCAGCGGGATCGGACTAGCGGGGGGAGGAAATGAGCAGTTCTTC. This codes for CSGIGLAGGGNEQFF.